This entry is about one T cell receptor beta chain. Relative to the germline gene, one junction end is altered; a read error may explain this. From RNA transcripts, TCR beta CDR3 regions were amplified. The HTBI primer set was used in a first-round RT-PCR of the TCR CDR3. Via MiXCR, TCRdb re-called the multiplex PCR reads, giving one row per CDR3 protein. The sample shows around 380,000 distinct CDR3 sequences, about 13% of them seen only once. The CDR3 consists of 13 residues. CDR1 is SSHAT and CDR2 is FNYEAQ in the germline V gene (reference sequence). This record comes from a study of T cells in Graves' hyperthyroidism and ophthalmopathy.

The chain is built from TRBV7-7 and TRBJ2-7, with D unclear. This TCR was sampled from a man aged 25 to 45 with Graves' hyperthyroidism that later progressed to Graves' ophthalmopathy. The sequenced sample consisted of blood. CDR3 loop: CASSLNELYEQYF. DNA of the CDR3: TGTGCTAGCAGCTTAAATGAGCTTTACGAGCAGTACTTC.